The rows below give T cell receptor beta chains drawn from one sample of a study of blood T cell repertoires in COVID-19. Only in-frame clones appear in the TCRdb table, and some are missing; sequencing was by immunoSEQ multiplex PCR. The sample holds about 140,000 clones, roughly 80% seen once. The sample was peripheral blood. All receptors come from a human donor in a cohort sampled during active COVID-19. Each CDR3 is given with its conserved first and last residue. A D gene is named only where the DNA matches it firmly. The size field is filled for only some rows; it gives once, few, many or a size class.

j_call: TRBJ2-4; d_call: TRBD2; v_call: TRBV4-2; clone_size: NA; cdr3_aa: CASSPLSGGIAKNIQYF; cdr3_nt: TGTGCCAGCAGCCCACTTTCGGGGGGGATAGCCAAAAACATTCAGTACTTC
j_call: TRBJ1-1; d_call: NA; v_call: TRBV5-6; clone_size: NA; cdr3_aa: CASSLVRGAFDTEAFF; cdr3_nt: TGTGCCAGCAGCTTGGTTAGGGGCGCTTTCGACACTGAAGCTTTCTTT
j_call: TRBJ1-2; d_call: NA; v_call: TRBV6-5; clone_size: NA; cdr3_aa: CASRIQINYGYTF; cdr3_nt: TGTGCCAGCAGAATTCAGATCAACTATGGCTACACCTTC
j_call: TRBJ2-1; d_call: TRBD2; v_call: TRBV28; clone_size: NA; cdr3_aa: CASSLASGGAYNEQFF; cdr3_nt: TGTGCCAGCAGTTTGGCTAGCGGGGGGGCCTACAATGAGCAGTTCTTC
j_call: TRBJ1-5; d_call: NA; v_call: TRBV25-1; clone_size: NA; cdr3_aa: CASKGGGGPQHF; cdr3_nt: TGTGCCAGCAAGGGCGGAGGAGGGCCCCAGCATTTT
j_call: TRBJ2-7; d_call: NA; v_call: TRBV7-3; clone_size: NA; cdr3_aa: CASSLGGGGEQYF; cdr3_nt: TGTGCCAGCAGCTTAGGCGGGGGCGGAGAGCAGTACTTC
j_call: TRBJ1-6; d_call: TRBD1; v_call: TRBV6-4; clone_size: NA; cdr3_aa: CASRTQGVSNSPLHF; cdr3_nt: TGTGCCAGCAGGACCCAGGGGGTGAGCAATTCACCCCTCCACTTT
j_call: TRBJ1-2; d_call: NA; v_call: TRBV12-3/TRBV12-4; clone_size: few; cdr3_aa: CASRPGANYGYTF; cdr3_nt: TGTGCCAGCAGACCTGGAGCGAACTATGGCTACACCTTC
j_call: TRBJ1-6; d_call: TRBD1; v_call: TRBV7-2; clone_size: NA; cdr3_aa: CASSLGLGQFNSPLHF; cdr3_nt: TGTGCCAGCAGCTTAGGGTTGGGACAGTTTAATTCACCCCTCCACTTT
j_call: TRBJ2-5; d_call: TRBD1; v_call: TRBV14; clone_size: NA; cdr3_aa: CASSQDLQRGQTQYF; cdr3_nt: TGTGCCAGCAGCCAAGATTTGCAGAGGGGGCAGACCCAGTACTTC
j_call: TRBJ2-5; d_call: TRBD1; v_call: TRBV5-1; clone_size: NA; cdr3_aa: CASSPAGGAGETQYF; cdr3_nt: TGCGCCAGCAGTCCTGCAGGGGGCGCTGGGGAGACCCAGTACTTC
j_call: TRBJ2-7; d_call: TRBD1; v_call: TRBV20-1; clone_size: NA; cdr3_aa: CSASSDRVVSSEQYF; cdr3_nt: TGCAGTGCTAGTTCGGACAGGGTTGTTTCTAGCGAGCAGTACTTC
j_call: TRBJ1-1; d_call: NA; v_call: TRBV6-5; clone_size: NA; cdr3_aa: CASKIDRIGTEAFF; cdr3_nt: TGTGCCAGCAAAATTGACAGGATCGGCACTGAAGCTTTCTTT
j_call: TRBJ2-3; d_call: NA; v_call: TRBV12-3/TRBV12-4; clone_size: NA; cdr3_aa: CASSLDGTQYF; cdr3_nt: TGTGCCAGCAGTTTAGACGGGACGCAGTATTTT
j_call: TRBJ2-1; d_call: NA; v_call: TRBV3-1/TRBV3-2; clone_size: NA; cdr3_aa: CASTQGGQAPHNEQFF; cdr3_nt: TGTGCCAGCACCCAAGGGGGGCAGGCCCCTCACAATGAGCAGTTCTTC
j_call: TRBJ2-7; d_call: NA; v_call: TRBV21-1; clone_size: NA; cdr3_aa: CASSGRDRVTYEQYF; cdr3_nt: TGTGCCAGCAGCGGACGGGACAGGGTCACCTACGAGCAGTACTTC
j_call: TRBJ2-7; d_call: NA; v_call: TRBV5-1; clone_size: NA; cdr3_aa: CASSPRRDYYEQYF; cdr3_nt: TGCGCCAGCAGCCCCCGGCGGGATTACTACGAGCAGTACTTC
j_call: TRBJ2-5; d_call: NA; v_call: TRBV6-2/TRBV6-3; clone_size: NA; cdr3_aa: CASSPLRGRETQYF; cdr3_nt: TGTGCCAGCAGCCCTTTAAGAGGGAGGGAGACCCAGTACTTC
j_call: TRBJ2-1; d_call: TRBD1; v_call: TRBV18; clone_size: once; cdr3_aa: CASSPWGQAPPNEQFF; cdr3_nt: TGTGCCAGCTCACCATGGGGACAGGCTCCCCCAAATGAGCAGTTCTTC
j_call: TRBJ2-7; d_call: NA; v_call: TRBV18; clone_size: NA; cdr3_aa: CASSPSGASPSYEQYF; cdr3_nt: TGTGCCAGCTCACCATCAGGGGCCTCTCCCTCCTACGAGCAGTACTTC
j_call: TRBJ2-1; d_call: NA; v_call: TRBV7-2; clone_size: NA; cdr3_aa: CASSPPILVEQFF; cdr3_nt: TGTGCCAGCAGCCCCCCGATACTGGTCGAGCAGTTCTTC